The rows below give T cell receptor beta chains drawn from one sample of a study of OX40 agonist ivuxolimab in advanced cancers. Here immunoSEQ multiplex PCR was the method, and the copy in TCRdb shows in-frame clones only, minus some. In the table there are approximately 26,000 clones, 80% of which are singletons. The sample in question was CD4+ or CD8+ T cells sorted from blood, obtained in a trial of the OX40 agonist ivuxolimab. The receptors stem from an adult with an advanced solid tumor such as melanoma, head and neck, liver or kidney cancer. Each CDR3 is given with its conserved first and last residue. D genes are given only for firm matches. Clone size is shown for a subset of rows, as once, few, many or a class of expanded clone.

j_gene: TRBJ1-2; abundance: -; v_gene: TRBV27; d_gene: -; CDR3nt: TGTGCCAGCAGCCTTAAGGGTACAGGGTACTATGGCTACACCTTC; CDR3aa: CASSLKGTGYYGYTF
j_gene: TRBJ1-1; abundance: -; v_gene: TRBV6-5; d_gene: TRBD1; CDR3nt: TGTGCCAGCAGTTACGACAGGGGTGAAGCTTTCTTT; CDR3aa: CASSYDRGEAFF
j_gene: TRBJ2-1; abundance: -; v_gene: TRBV4-3; d_gene: TRBD2; CDR3nt: TGCGCCAGCAGCCAAGAAGAGGGACTAGCGGGGGTGTTTGAGCAGTTCTTC; CDR3aa: CASSQEEGLAGVFEQFF
j_gene: TRBJ1-1; abundance: -; v_gene: TRBV6-5; d_gene: -; CDR3nt: TGTGCCAGCAGTTACTCGGGCAGCCACACTGAAGCTTTCTTT; CDR3aa: CASSYSGSHTEAFF
j_gene: TRBJ1-1; abundance: -; v_gene: TRBV7-9; d_gene: TRBD1; CDR3nt: TGTGCCAGCAGCTACCGGGACAGGGGATACGCTGAAGCTTTCTTT; CDR3aa: CASSYRDRGYAEAFF
j_gene: TRBJ2-7; abundance: -; v_gene: TRBV10-2; d_gene: TRBD2; CDR3nt: TGCGCCAGCTCCGAGGGGCCGGAGGGACTAGCGGCCTTCCGAAACTTC; CDR3aa: CASSEGPEGLAAFRNF
j_gene: TRBJ1-2; abundance: -; v_gene: TRBV6-6; d_gene: -; CDR3nt: TGTGCCAGCAGTTACCTGTGGGGGTATGGCTACACCTTC; CDR3aa: CASSYLWGYGYTF
j_gene: TRBJ2-2; abundance: -; v_gene: TRBV14; d_gene: -; CDR3nt: TGTGCCAGCGGCCTGGGTTCAGGGGAGCTGTTTTTT; CDR3aa: CASGLGSGELFF
j_gene: TRBJ1-5; abundance: -; v_gene: TRBV6-5; d_gene: -; CDR3nt: TGTGCCAGCAGTAGGGGGGTTGGTCAGCCCCAGCATTTT; CDR3aa: CASSRGVGQPQHF
j_gene: TRBJ2-2; abundance: -; v_gene: TRBV7-9; d_gene: TRBD2; CDR3nt: TGTGCCAGCAGCCCCGGGCTAGCGGAGAACACCGGGGAGCTGTTTTTT; CDR3aa: CASSPGLAENTGELFF
j_gene: TRBJ1-2; abundance: few; v_gene: TRBV6-1; d_gene: TRBD1; CDR3nt: TGTGCCAGCAGTTCCCAGGGGGGGGGCAATGGCTACACCTTC; CDR3aa: CASSSQGGGNGYTF
j_gene: TRBJ1-2; abundance: medium-sized; v_gene: TRBV29-1; d_gene: TRBD1; CDR3nt: TGCAGCGTTGTAGTCGACAGGGTGGATGGCTACACCTTC; CDR3aa: CSVVVDRVDGYTF
j_gene: TRBJ2-5; abundance: once; v_gene: TRBV6-5; d_gene: -; CDR3nt: TGTGCCAGCAGTTCGACAGGCTTGGAGACCCAGTACTTC; CDR3aa: CASSSTGLETQYF
j_gene: TRBJ2-3; abundance: -; v_gene: TRBV6-1; d_gene: TRBD2; CDR3nt: TGTGCCAGCAGTGACCCAGTAGCGGGGGGCACAGATACGCAGTATTTT; CDR3aa: CASSDPVAGGTDTQYF
j_gene: TRBJ1-1; abundance: -; v_gene: TRBV7-9; d_gene: -; CDR3nt: TGTGCCAGCAGCTTACGACAGAACACTGAAGCTTTCTTT; CDR3aa: CASSLRQNTEAFF
j_gene: TRBJ1-4; abundance: -; v_gene: TRBV5-1; d_gene: -; CDR3nt: TGCGCCAGCAGCTTGGCCGTAGGGGATGAAAAACTGTTTTTT; CDR3aa: CASSLAVGDEKLFF
j_gene: TRBJ2-7; abundance: -; v_gene: TRBV11-1; d_gene: TRBD1; CDR3nt: TGTGCCAGCAGCTCCGGGACAGAAATCTACGAGCAGTACTTC; CDR3aa: CASSSGTEIYEQYF
j_gene: TRBJ2-3; abundance: -; v_gene: TRBV30; d_gene: TRBD2; CDR3nt: TGTGCCTGGGCAACTAGCGGGGGGTCTTTCGTTACGCAGTATTTT; CDR3aa: CAWATSGGSFVTQYF
j_gene: TRBJ2-2; abundance: -; v_gene: TRBV7-6; d_gene: -; CDR3nt: TGTGCCAGCAGCCAAACCGGGGAAGTCGTGGACACCGGGGAGCTGTTTTTT; CDR3aa: CASSQTGEVVDTGELFF
j_gene: TRBJ2-5; abundance: -; v_gene: TRBV21-1; d_gene: -; CDR3nt: TGTGCCAGCAGCCAACTGGGACTAGCGGGGGCTCAACAGACCCAGTACTTC; CDR3aa: CASSQLGLAGAQQTQYF
j_gene: TRBJ2-2; abundance: -; v_gene: TRBV5-8; d_gene: TRBD1; CDR3nt: TGTGCCAGCAGCTTGTTCCAGGGACAGGCCGGGGAGCTGTTTTTT; CDR3aa: CASSLFQGQAGELFF
j_gene: TRBJ1-4; abundance: -; v_gene: TRBV5-5; d_gene: TRBD1; CDR3nt: TGTGCCAGCAGCCCGCGAGACAGGGGGCGGACTAATGAAAAACTGTTTTTT; CDR3aa: CASSPRDRGRTNEKLFF
j_gene: TRBJ2-3; abundance: -; v_gene: TRBV4-2; d_gene: -; CDR3nt: TGTGCCAGCAGCCTAGAAATAACCGGTCAGTATTTT; CDR3aa: CASSLEITGQYF
j_gene: TRBJ2-7; abundance: -; v_gene: TRBV6-5; d_gene: TRBD2; CDR3nt: TGTGCCAGCAGTTACTCGGGGACTAGCTCCTACGAGCAGTACTTC; CDR3aa: CASSYSGTSSYEQYF
j_gene: TRBJ1-3; abundance: -; v_gene: TRBV14; d_gene: -; CDR3nt: TGTGCCAGCAGCCAATACACAGTCTCTGGAAACACCATATATTTT; CDR3aa: CASSQYTVSGNTIYF
j_gene: TRBJ2-7; abundance: medium-sized; v_gene: TRBV6-5; d_gene: TRBD1; CDR3nt: TGTGCCAGCAGTTACGGGACAGGGGGCAACGAGCAGTACTTC; CDR3aa: CASSYGTGGNEQYF
j_gene: TRBJ2-7; abundance: -; v_gene: TRBV19; d_gene: TRBD1; CDR3nt: TGTGCCAGTAGTACCCCCCGGGCAGGGGGTTACGAGCAGTACTTC; CDR3aa: CASSTPRAGGYEQYF
j_gene: TRBJ2-3; abundance: medium-sized; v_gene: TRBV7-9; d_gene: -; CDR3nt: TGTGCCAGCAGTTGGACGACCGGGGATACGCAGTATTTT; CDR3aa: CASSWTTGDTQYF
j_gene: TRBJ2-7; abundance: -; v_gene: TRBV6-1; d_gene: -; CDR3nt: TGTGCCAGCAGCGAAGACAGGCCCCCAGCCTACGAGCAGTACTTC; CDR3aa: CASSEDRPPAYEQYF
j_gene: TRBJ2-1; abundance: -; v_gene: TRBV4-3; d_gene: -; CDR3nt: TGCGCCAGCAGCCAAGATCGAGTCAGCAATGAGCAGTTCTTC; CDR3aa: CASSQDRVSNEQFF
j_gene: TRBJ2-7; abundance: -; v_gene: TRBV6-6; d_gene: -; CDR3nt: TGTGCCAGCAGTCCTCGGCGGTCTCCCTACGAGCAGTACTTC; CDR3aa: CASSPRRSPYEQYF
j_gene: TRBJ2-2; abundance: few; v_gene: TRBV5-8; d_gene: TRBD1; CDR3nt: TGTGCCAGCAGCGAATGGACAGGGGACACCGGGGAGCTGTTTTTT; CDR3aa: CASSEWTGDTGELFF
j_gene: TRBJ2-1; abundance: -; v_gene: TRBV7-2; d_gene: -; CDR3nt: TGTGCCAGCAGCCGGGACCCCCGGGGGCAGTTCTTC; CDR3aa: CASSRDPRGQFF
j_gene: TRBJ2-3; abundance: -; v_gene: TRBV7-9; d_gene: TRBD2; CDR3nt: TGTGCCAGCACCTCGGGGCGGGGGAGCACAGATACGCAGTATTTT; CDR3aa: CASTSGRGSTDTQYF
j_gene: TRBJ2-1; abundance: -; v_gene: TRBV4-3; d_gene: -; CDR3nt: TGCGCCAGCAGCCATCTCGGGTTGGGCAACTACAATGAGCAGTTCTTC; CDR3aa: CASSHLGLGNYNEQFF
j_gene: TRBJ2-3; abundance: few; v_gene: TRBV19; d_gene: TRBD2; CDR3nt: TGTGCCAGTAGTCCGGCGGGGGACACAGATACGCAGTATTTT; CDR3aa: CASSPAGDTDTQYF
j_gene: TRBJ2-7; abundance: -; v_gene: TRBV10-3; d_gene: -; CDR3nt: TGTGCCGCCCGTCAGACGGGATCATCCTACGAGCAGTACTTC; CDR3aa: CAARQTGSSYEQYF
j_gene: TRBJ1-3; abundance: -; v_gene: TRBV7-9; d_gene: -; CDR3nt: TGTGCCAGCAGCCATACCAGAGGACAGGGAAACACCATATATTTT; CDR3aa: CASSHTRGQGNTIYF
j_gene: TRBJ1-4; abundance: -; v_gene: TRBV6-5; d_gene: -; CDR3nt: TGTGCCAGCAGTTACATGACAGGCACTAATGAAAAACTGTTTTTT; CDR3aa: CASSYMTGTNEKLFF
j_gene: TRBJ2-2; abundance: once; v_gene: TRBV19; d_gene: -; CDR3nt: TGTGCCAGTACCGGGACGGTCACCGGGGAGCTGTTTTTT; CDR3aa: CASTGTVTGELFF
j_gene: TRBJ2-7; abundance: -; v_gene: TRBV14; d_gene: TRBD1; CDR3nt: TGTGCCAGCGGACAGGGTATATACGAGCAGTACTTC; CDR3aa: CASGQGIYEQYF
j_gene: TRBJ1-4; abundance: -; v_gene: TRBV14; d_gene: -; CDR3nt: TGTGCCAGCAGCCAACGGGGAAGGAGCTATCGAGGAGAAAAACTGTTTTTT; CDR3aa: CASSQRGRSYRGEKLFF
j_gene: TRBJ2-7; abundance: -; v_gene: TRBV5-6; d_gene: TRBD2; CDR3nt: TGTGCCAGCAGCCCCGGGACTAGACCCAACGAGCAGTACTTC; CDR3aa: CASSPGTRPNEQYF
j_gene: TRBJ1-3; abundance: -; v_gene: TRBV4-2; d_gene: -; CDR3nt: TGTGCCAGCAGCCAAGGGGGCCTTTTCTCTGGAAACACCATATATTTT; CDR3aa: CASSQGGLFSGNTIYF
j_gene: TRBJ2-7; abundance: -; v_gene: TRBV19; d_gene: TRBD2; CDR3nt: TGTGCCAGTAGTATCAGACTAGCGGTCGAAGTGGGCTACGAGCAGTACTTC; CDR3aa: CASSIRLAVEVGYEQYF
j_gene: TRBJ1-4; abundance: -; v_gene: TRBV10-2; d_gene: -; CDR3nt: TGCGCCTCCCTAGGGTCTTCGGGTGAAAAACTGTTTTTT; CDR3aa: CASLGSSGEKLFF
j_gene: TRBJ1-5; abundance: -; v_gene: TRBV6-1; d_gene: TRBD1; CDR3nt: TGTGCCAGCAGTGACCCAAGACAGGGGTGGAGCAATCAGCCCCAGCATTTT; CDR3aa: CASSDPRQGWSNQPQHF
j_gene: TRBJ2-7; abundance: -; v_gene: TRBV7-2; d_gene: TRBD2; CDR3nt: TGTGCCAGCAGCTTATACCTCGGGGGGGGCTCCTACGAGCAGTACTTC; CDR3aa: CASSLYLGGGSYEQYF
j_gene: TRBJ2-7; abundance: -; v_gene: TRBV15; d_gene: -; CDR3nt: TGTGCCACCAGCAGAGCCGGGGACTACGAGCAGTACTTC; CDR3aa: CATSRAGDYEQYF
j_gene: TRBJ2-5; abundance: -; v_gene: TRBV6-5; d_gene: -; CDR3nt: TGTGCCAGCAACCACCTAGGGGGGATCCAAGAGACCCAGTACTTC; CDR3aa: CASNHLGGIQETQYF
j_gene: TRBJ2-2; abundance: few; v_gene: TRBV29-1; d_gene: TRBD2; CDR3nt: TGCAGCGTTATCCGGGGGGGCGGGGAGCTGTTTTTT; CDR3aa: CSVIRGGGELFF
j_gene: TRBJ1-1; abundance: once; v_gene: TRBV9; d_gene: -; CDR3nt: TGTGCCAGCAGCCCTCGGTTAAACACTGAAGCTTTCTTT; CDR3aa: CASSPRLNTEAFF
j_gene: TRBJ2-7; abundance: -; v_gene: TRBV15; d_gene: TRBD2; CDR3nt: TGTGCCACCAGCAGAGATCGACTAGCAATCCACGAGCAGTACTTC; CDR3aa: CATSRDRLAIHEQYF
j_gene: TRBJ1-2; abundance: few; v_gene: TRBV7-6; d_gene: -; CDR3nt: TGTGCCAGCAGCTTAGATGCAGGCACCTATGGCTACACCTTC; CDR3aa: CASSLDAGTYGYTF
j_gene: TRBJ1-1; abundance: few; v_gene: TRBV19; d_gene: -; CDR3nt: TGTGCCAGTAGTCCCGGGCCTCTATTTGAAGCTTTCTTT; CDR3aa: CASSPGPLFEAFF
j_gene: TRBJ2-7; abundance: -; v_gene: TRBV27; d_gene: -; CDR3nt: TGTGCCAGCAGCTACAGCGAGGAATACGAGCAGTACTTC; CDR3aa: CASSYSEEYEQYF
j_gene: TRBJ2-5; abundance: -; v_gene: TRBV5-6; d_gene: TRBD2; CDR3nt: TGTGCCAGCATCGACCGGGGACTAGCGGTGGAGACCCAGTACTTC; CDR3aa: CASIDRGLAVETQYF
j_gene: TRBJ1-3; abundance: -; v_gene: TRBV5-4; d_gene: -; CDR3nt: TGTGCCAGCAGCTTGTCAGGAACTGGAAACACCATATATTTT; CDR3aa: CASSLSGTGNTIYF
j_gene: TRBJ2-7; abundance: -; v_gene: TRBV7-9; d_gene: TRBD2; CDR3nt: TGTGCCAGCAGCTACAGTACTAGCGGAAACTCCTACGAGCAGTACTTC; CDR3aa: CASSYSTSGNSYEQYF